The 6 T cell receptor beta chains below were found in one sample sequenced in a study of blood T cell repertoires in COVID-19. Method: immunoSEQ multiplex PCR; TCRdb's copy keeps in-frame clones and lacks some. Of some 30,000 clones listed, 80% to 90% are singletons. The sample was peripheral blood. All receptors derive from an elderly woman with active or convalescent COVID-19.

The chain joins TRBV5-4 to TRBJ1-2, with 7 bases identical to TRBD1. This CDR3 has 15 amino acids. CDR1 SGHNT and CDR2 YYREEE come from the germline V gene (reference sequence). V shed 3 bases and J 1 base; nucleotides not matched to a gene: 6. The CDR3 region is CASSSGQKDNYGYTF. CDR3 sequence (DNA): TGTGCCAGCAGCTCGGGACAGAAAGATAACTATGGCTACACCTTC.

The rearrangement joins TRBV28 to TRBJ1-2; TRBD1 matches at 7 bases. The CDR3 has 16 residues. Germline V gene lookup returns CDR1 MDHEN and CDR2 SYDVKM. V shed 1 base, J shed 0 bases, and the junction held 5 bases outside the gene matches. CDR3 nucleotide sequence: TGTGCCAGCAGTTTATCGGGGACAGACGCTAACTATGGCTACACCTTC. Translated: CASSLSGTDANYGYTF.

V usage is TRBV19 and J usage is TRBJ2-1; 9 positions agree with TRBD1. Germline values: CDR1 LNHDA, CDR2 SQIVND (reference sequence). Losses at the gene ends were 4 bases for V and 6 bases for J; bases not matched to a gene: 10. This CDR3 is 16 amino acids long. CDR3 in DNA: TGTGCCAGTAGTAATCAACCGGGACAGGGAACCAATGAGCAGTTCTTC. The encoded protein is CASSNQPGQGTNEQFF.

The chain recombines TRBV27 with TRBJ2-3; 10 bases map to TRBD2. CDR1 MNHEY and CDR2 SMNVEV come from the germline V gene (reference sequence). CDR3 length: 15 amino acids. V trimming: 4 bases; J trimming: 3 bases; junction bases outside the gene matches: 4. CDR3 protein: CASSSPSGGTDTQYF. CDR3 DNA: TGTGCCAGCAGTTCGCCTAGCGGGGGAACAGATACGCAGTATTTT.

The chain is built from TRBV5-1 and TRBJ2-3, with D perhaps matching TRBD2 (7 bases). The CDR3 extends over 14 amino acids. Germline CDR1 SGHRS, CDR2 YFSETQ. V lost 9 bases and J 3 bases, leaving 17 bases between the germline ends. The CDR3 loop is CATWGGQETDTQYF. The DNA of the CDR3 is TGCGCCACTTGGGGGGGGCAAGAGACAGATACGCAGTATTTT.

The chain uses TRBV15 and TRBJ2-3, with D perhaps matching TRBD2 (5 bases). Trimming took 5 bases from V and 2 from J, leaving 17 bases between them. This CDR3 has 16 amino acids. Germline V CDR1 and CDR2: LNHNV, YYDKDF (reference sequence). The CDR3, as DNA: TGTGCCACCAGCTCCGGACTCTCACCTATCACAGATACGCAGTATTTT. Translated: CATSSGLSPITDTQYF.